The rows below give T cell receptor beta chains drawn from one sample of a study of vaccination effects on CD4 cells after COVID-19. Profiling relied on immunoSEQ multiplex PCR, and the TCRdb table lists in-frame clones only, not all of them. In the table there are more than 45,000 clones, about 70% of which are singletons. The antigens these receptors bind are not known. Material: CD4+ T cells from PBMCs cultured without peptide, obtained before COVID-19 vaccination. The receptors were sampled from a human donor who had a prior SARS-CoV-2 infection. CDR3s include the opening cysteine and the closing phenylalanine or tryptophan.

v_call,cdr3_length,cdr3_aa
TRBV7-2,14,CASTPDGSNQPQHF
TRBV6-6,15,CASSYLGAEDEKLFF
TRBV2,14,CASSTSRQGWEQYF
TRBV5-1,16,CASSRPGLAGQETQYF
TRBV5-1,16,CASSLDSRFGNQPQHF
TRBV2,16,CASRGTGSSYNSPLHF
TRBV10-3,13,CAISRTGDDGYTF
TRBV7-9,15,CASSPRVGGYYGYTF
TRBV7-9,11,CASTSRSEAFF
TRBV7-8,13,CASSRLTNNEQFF
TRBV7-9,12,CASSLSTDTQYF
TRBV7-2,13,CASSLTATDTQYF
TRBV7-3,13,CASSKSLNTEAFF
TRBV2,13,CASSSTGVYEQYF
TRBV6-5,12,CASSSSTDTQYF
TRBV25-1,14,CASSEYQGQETQYF
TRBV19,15,CATWTTGGSGDTQYF
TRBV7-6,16,CASSLKYRASADTQYF
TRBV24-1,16,CATSDRLAGGYNEQFF
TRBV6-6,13,CASSYGRSNEQYF
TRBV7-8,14,CASSRRTLAEKLFF
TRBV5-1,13,CASSPRGVYGYTF
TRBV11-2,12,CASSQAGTEAFF
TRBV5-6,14,CASSLDSTSTEAFF
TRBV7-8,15,CASSLRTSSTDTQYF